The present TCR beta chain was sequenced within a study of radiotherapy plus CTLA-4 blockade in lung cancer. About this clone itself: Antigen unknown.

Germline assignment: CDR1 GTSNPN and CDR2 SVGIG (reference sequence). This CDR3 region has 15 residues. J lost 0 bases, V lost 3 bases, and 5 bases had no gene match. Study outcomes and limitations: Interferon-beta, together with early blood T cell clone dynamics, reportedly best predicted response. In blood, after radiotherapy plus ipilimumab, tumor-derived TCR clones expanded.

Profiled with immunoSEQ multiplex PCR; TCRdb holds only in-frame clones, not every one. Here the sample spans 70,000 to 90,000 clones, more than 80% being singletons. Enrolled patients, whose metastatic non-small-cell lung cancer was chemo-refractory, received focal radiation plus CTLA-4 blockade with ipilimumab. Here the sequenced sample was peripheral blood, taken from a patient treated with radiotherapy plus ipilimumab. The chain couples TRBV30 to TRBJ2-1; 7 bases agree with TRBD1. The clonotype comes from a human donor with non-small cell lung cancer who had stable disease on radiotherapy plus ipilimumab. CDR3: CAWRRAGGSYNEQFF. CDR3 bases: TGTGCCTGGAGACGTGCAGGGGGCTCCTACAATGAGCAGTTCTTC.